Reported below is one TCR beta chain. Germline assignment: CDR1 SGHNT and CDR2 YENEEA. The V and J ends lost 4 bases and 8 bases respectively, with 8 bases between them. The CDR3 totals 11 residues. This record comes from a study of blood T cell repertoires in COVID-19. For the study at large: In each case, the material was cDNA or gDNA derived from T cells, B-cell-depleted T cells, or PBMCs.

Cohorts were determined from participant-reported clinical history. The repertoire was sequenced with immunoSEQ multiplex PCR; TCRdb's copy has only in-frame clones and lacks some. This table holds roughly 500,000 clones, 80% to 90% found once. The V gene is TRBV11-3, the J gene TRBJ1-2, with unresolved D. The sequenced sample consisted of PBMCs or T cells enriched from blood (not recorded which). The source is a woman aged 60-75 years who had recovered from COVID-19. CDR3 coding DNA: TGTGCCAGCAGCTCACTTGAGGGCTACACCTTC. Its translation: CASSSLEGYTF. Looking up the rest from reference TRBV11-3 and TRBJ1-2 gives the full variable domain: EAGVVQSPRYKIIEKKQPVAFWCNPISGHNTLYWYLQNLGQGPELLIRYENEEAVDDSQLPKDRFSAERLKGVDSTLKIQPAELGDSAVYLCASSSLEGYTFGSGTRLTVV.